The sequence of this T cell receptor beta chain was determined in a study of radiation and T cells in renal cell carcinoma. The wider study: Nephrectomy followed 15 Gy stereotactic body radiation by 4 weeks. Broader study findings: From baseline, blood top tumor clonotypes peaked at 2 weeks post-radiation.

The CDR3 length is 12 residues. Trimming left V 3 bases short and J 2 bases short, with 2 bases between. Germline V gene lookup returns CDR1 MDHEN and CDR2 SYDVKM. As to time point: baseline pretreatment blood. Stated treatment: 15 Gy SBRT to primary tumor, nephrectomy 4 weeks later. Blood was sampled at baseline, 2 weeks and 4 weeks after SBRT. The patient's renal cell carcinoma had clear cell pathology. The table lists this clone with a few counts. Its antigen is unidentified. Assay used: immunoSEQ multiplex PCR; TCRdb lists only in-frame clones, some missing. Here the sample spans approximately 140,000 clones, around four fifths being singletons.

The sample was blood, taken from a patient whose treatment included radiotherapy and nephrectomy. The chain is built from TRBV28 and TRBJ1-5; D remains unclear. The receptor was isolated from a woman aged 50 to 60 with renal cell carcinoma. CDR3 in DNA: TGTGCCAGCAGTTTCGGCAATCAGCCCCAGCATTTT. Its translation: CASSFGNQPQHF.